This TCR beta chain came from a study of tumor-infiltrating lymphocytes in oesophageal squamous cell carcinoma. From the PCR reads, TCRdb called clonotypes with MiXCR, one entry per CDR3 protein. The sample holds some 10,000 distinct CDR3 sequences; roughly 63% are singletons and the top ten take about a quarter. This CDR3 is built from 15 residues. Germline lookup yields CDR1 SGHDT and CDR2 YYEEEE. The sequenced sample consisted of esophageal tumor tissue. The chain is built from TRBV5-6 and TRBJ2-3, with a possible D match to TRBD1 (5 bases). The J call may not be correct, given that the DNA end is closer to TRBJ1-1. The receptor comes from a female donor with esophageal squamous cell carcinoma. Here the CDR3 reads CASSKGISGGTEAFF. The CDR3 region has the DNA TGTGCCAGCAGCAAGGGAATCAGCGGGGGTACTGAAGCTTTCTTT.